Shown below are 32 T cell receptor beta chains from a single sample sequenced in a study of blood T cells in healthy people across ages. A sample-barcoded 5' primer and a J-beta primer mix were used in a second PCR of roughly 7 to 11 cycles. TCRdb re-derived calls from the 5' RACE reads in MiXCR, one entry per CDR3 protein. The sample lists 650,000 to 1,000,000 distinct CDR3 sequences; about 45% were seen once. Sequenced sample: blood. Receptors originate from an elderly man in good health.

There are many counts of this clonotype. In DNA, the CDR3 is TGTGCCAGCAGCAAACCGAAGGCTGAAAAACTGTTTTTT. It specifies CASSKPKAEKLFF. The rearrangement joins TRBV21-1 to TRBJ1-4. TRBV21-1 is labeled a pseudogene. The CDR3 covers 13 residues.

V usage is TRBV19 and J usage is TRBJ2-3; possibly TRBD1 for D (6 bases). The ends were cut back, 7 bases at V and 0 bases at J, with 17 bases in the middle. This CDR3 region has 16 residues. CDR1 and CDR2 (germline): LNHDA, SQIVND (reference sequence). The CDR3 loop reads CASTIGQPDSTDTQYF. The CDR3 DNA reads TGTGCCAGTACCATAGGACAGCCGGATAGCACAGATACGCAGTATTTT.

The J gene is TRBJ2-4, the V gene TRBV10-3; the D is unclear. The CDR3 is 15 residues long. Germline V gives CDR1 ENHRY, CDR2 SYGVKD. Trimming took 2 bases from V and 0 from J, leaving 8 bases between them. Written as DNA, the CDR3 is TGTGCCATCAGTGAGGGATCGGTAGCCAAAAACATTCAGTACTTC. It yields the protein CAISEGSVAKNIQYF.

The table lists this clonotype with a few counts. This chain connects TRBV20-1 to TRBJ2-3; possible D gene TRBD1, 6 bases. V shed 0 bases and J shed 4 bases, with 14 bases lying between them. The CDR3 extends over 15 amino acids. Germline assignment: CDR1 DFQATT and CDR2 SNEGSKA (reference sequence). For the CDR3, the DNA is TGCAGTGCTAGAGATGGGGGCTCTACCTCAGATACGCAGTATTTT. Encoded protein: CSARDGGSTSDTQYF.

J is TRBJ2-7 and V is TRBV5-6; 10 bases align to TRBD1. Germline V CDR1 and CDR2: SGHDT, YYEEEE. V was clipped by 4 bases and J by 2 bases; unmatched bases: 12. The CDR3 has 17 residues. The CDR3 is CASSPRQGARFTYEQYF. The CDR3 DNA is TGTGCCAGCAGCCCAAGACAGGGGGCGAGGTTTACCTACGAGCAGTACTTC. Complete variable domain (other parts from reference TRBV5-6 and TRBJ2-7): DAGVTQSPTHLIKTRGQQVTLRCSPKSGHDTVSWYQQALGQGPQFIFQYYEEEERQRGNFPDRFSGHQFPNYSSELNVNALLLGDSALYLCASSPRQGARFTYEQYFGPGTRLTVT.

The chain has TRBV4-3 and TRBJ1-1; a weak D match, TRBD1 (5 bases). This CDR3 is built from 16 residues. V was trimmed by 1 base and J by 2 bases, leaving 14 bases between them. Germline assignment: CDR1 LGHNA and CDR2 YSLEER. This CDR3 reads CASSQGSAGPNTEAFF. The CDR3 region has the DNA TGCGCCAGCAGCCAAGGTTCAGCGGGGCCTAACACTGAAGCTTTCTTT.

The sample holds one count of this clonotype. The CDR3 DNA reads TGTGCCAGCAGCTTAGTCCGGACAGATTCCTACGAGCAGTACTTC. Translated: CASSLVRTDSYEQYF. This chain connects TRBV7-9 to TRBJ2-7; TRBD1 is a possible D gene (6 bases). Deletions cut 1 base from V and 1 base from J, with 11 bases between. The germline gives CDR1 SEHNR, CDR2 FQNEAQ (reference sequence). This CDR3 is built from 15 residues.

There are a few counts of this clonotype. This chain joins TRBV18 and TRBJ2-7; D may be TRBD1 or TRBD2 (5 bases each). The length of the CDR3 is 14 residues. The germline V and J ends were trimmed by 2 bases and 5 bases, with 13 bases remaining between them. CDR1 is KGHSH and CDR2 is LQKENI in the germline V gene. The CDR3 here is CASSPNLVGDEQYF. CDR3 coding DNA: TGTGCCAGCTCACCAAACCTAGTGGGGGACGAGCAGTACTTC. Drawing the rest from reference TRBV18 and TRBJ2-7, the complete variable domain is NAGVMQNPRHLVRRRGQEARLRCSPMKGHSHVYWYRQLPEEGLKFMVYLQKENIIDESGMPKERFSAEFPKEGPSILRIQQVVRGDSAAYFCASSPNLVGDEQYFGPGTRLTVT.

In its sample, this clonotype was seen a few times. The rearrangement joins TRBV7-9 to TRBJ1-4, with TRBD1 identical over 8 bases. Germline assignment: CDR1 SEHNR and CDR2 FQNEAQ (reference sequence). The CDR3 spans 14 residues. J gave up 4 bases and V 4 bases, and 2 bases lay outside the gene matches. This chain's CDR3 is CASSSGQDNEKLFF. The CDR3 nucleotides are TGTGCCAGCAGCTCGGGACAGGATAATGAAAAACTGTTTTTT.

The CDR3 sequence is CASSLGRARNQETQYF. The CDR3 DNA follows: TGTGCCAGCAGCTTGGGGCGCGCGCGAAACCAAGAGACCCAGTACTTC. The J gene is TRBJ2-5, the V gene TRBV5-4; D gene ambiguous. Per germline, CDR1 SGHNT and CDR2 YYREEE (reference sequence). This CDR3 has 16 residues. V dropped 0 bases and J dropped 0 bases, with 12 bases sitting between them.

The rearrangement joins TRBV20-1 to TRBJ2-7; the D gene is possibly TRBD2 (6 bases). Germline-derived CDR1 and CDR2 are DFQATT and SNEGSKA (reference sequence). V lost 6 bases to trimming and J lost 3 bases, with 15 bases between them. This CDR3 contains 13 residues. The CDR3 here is CSARDSSYYEQYF. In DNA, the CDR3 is TGCAGTGCCCGGGACTCGAGTTACTACGAGCAGTACTTC.

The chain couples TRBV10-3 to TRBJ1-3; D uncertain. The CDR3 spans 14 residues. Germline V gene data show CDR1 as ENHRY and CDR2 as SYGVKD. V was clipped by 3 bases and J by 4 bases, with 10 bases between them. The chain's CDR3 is CAISDLVNGNTIYF. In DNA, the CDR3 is TGTGCCATCAGTGATCTCGTTAACGGAAACACCATATATTTT.

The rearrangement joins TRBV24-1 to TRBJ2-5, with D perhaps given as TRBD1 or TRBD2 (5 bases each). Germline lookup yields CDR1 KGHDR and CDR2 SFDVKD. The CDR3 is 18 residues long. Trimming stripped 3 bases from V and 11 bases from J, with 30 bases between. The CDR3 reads CATSDPSIGTSRFDEQYF. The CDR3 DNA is TGTGCCACCAGTGATCCTTCGATAGGGACCTCGCGGTTCGATGAGCAGTACTTC.

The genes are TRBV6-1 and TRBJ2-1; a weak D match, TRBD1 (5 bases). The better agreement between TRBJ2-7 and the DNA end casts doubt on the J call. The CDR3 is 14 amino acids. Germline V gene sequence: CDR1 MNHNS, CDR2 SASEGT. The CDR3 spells CASSPGHTNDQQYF. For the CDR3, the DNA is TGTGCCAGCTCCCCTGGACATACAAACGATCAGCAGTACTTC.

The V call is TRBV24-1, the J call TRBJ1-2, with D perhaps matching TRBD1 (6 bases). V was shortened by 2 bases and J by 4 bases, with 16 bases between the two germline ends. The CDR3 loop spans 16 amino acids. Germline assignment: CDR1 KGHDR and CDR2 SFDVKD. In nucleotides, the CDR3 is TGTGCCACCAGTGATTGGGCGGCGGACAGACCCTATGGCTACACCTTC. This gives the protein CATSDWAADRPYGYTF.

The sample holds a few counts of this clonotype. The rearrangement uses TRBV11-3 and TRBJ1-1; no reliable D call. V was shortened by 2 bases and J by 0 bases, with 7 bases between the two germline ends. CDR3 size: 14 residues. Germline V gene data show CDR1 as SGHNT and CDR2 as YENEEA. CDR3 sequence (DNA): TGTGCCAGCAGCTTAACAGAAGTGAACACTGAAGCTTTCTTT. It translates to CASSLTEVNTEAFF.

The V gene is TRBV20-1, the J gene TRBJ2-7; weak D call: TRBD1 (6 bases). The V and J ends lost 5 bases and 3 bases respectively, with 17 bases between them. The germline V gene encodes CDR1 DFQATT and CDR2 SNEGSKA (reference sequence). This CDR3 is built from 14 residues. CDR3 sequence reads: CSAAPVRGIYEQYF. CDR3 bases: TGCAGTGCTGCCCCAGTGAGGGGGATCTACGAGCAGTACTTC.

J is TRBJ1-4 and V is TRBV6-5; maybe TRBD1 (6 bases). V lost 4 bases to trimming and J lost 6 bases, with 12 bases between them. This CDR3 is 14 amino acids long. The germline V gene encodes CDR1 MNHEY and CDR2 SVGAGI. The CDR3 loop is CASSSGTLYEKLFF. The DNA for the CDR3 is TGTGCCAGCAGTTCCGGGACACTCTATGAAAAACTGTTTTTT.

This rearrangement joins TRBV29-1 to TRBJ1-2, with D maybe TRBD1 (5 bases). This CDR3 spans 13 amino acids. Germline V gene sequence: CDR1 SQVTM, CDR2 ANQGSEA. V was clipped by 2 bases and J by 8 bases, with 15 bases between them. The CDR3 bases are TGCAGCGTTGAACCTGGAGGGACCTGCGGCTACACCTTC. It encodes CSVEPGGTCGYTF. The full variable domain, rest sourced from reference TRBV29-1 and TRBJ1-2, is SAVISQKPSRDICQRGTSLTIQCQVDSQVTMMFWYRQQPGQSLTLIATANQGSEATYESGFVIDKFPISRPNLTFSTLTVSNMSPEDSSIYLCSVEPGGTCGYTFGSGTRLTVV.

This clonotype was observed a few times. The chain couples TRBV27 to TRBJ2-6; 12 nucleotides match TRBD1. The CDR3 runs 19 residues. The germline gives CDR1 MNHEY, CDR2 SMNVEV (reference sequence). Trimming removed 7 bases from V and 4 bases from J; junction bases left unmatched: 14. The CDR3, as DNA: TGTGCCAGCACTCACCGACCGGGACAGGGGGCGCTGGGGGCCAACGTCCTGACTTTC. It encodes CASTHRPGQGALGANVLTF.

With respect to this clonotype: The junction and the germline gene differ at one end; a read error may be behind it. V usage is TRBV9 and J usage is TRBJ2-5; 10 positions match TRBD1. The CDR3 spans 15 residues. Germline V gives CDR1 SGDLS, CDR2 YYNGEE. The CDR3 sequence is CVSSVGTGESETQYF. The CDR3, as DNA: TGTGTCAGCAGCGTAGGGACAGGGGAATCAGAGACCCAGTACTTC. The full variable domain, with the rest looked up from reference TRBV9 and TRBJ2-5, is DSGVTQTPKHLITATGQRVTLRCSPRSGDLSVYWYQQSLDQGLQFLIQYYNGEERAKGNILERFSAQQFPDLHSELNLSSLELGDSALYFCVSSVGTGESETQYFGPGTRLLVL.

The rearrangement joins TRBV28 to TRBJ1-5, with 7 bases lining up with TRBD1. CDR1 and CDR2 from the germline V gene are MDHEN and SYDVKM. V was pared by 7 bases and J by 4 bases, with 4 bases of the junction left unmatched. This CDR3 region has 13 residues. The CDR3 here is CASNDRENQPQHF. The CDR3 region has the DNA TGTGCCAGCAATGACAGGGAAAATCAGCCCCAGCATTTT.

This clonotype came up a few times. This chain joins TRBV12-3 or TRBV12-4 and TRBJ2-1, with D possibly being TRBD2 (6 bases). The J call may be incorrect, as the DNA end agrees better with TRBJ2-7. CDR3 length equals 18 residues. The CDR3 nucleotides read TGTGCCAGCAGTTACGCCAGAGGCGGGGTAGGTGGAAACTATGAGCAGTACTTC. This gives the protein CASSYARGGVGGNYEQYF.

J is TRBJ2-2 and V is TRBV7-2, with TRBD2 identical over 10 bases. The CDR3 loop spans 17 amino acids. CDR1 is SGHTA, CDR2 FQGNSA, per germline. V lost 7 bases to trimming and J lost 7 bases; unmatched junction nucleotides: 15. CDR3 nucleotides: TGTGCCAGCACCCCAGGGGCTAGCGGGAGATTTGGCGGGGAGCTGTTTTTT. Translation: CASTPGASGRFGGELFF. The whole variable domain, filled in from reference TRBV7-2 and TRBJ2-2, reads GAGVSQSPSNKVTEKGKDVELRCDPISGHTALYWYRQSLGQGLEFLIYFQGNSAPDKSGLPSDRFSAERTGGSVSTLTIQRTQQEDSAVYLCASTPGASGRFGGELFFGEGSRLTVL.

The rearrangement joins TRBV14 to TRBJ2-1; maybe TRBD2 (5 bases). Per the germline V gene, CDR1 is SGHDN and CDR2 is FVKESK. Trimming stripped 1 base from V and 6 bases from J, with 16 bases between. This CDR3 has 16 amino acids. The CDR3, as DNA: TGTGCCAGCAGCCAAGCCAGAGGGCTCAGGAGCAATGAGCAGTTCTTC. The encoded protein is CASSQARGLRSNEQFF. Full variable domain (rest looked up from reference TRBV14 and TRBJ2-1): EAGVTQFPSHSVIEKGQTVTLRCDPISGHDNLYWYRRVMGKEIKFLLHFVKESKQDESGMPNNRFLAERTGGTYSTLKVQPAELEDSGVYFCASSQARGLRSNEQFFGPGTRLTVL.

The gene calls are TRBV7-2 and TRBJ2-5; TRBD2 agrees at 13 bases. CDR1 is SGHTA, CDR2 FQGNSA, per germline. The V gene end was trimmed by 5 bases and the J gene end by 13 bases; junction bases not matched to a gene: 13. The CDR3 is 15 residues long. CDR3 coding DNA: TGTGCCAGCAGCGCACCGGGACTAGCGGGGTCTTTTTTGTACTTC. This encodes CASSAPGLAGSFLYF. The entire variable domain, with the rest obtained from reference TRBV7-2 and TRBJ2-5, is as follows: GAGVSQSPSNKVTEKGKDVELRCDPISGHTALYWYRQSLGQGLEFLIYFQGNSAPDKSGLPSDRFSAERTGGSVSTLTIQRTQQEDSAVYLCASSAPGLAGSFLYFGPGTRLLVL.

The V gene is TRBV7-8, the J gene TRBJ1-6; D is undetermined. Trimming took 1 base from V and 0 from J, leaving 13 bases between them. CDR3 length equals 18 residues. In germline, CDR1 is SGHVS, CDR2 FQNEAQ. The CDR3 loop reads CASSLDASMSSYNSPLHF. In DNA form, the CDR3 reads TGTGCCAGCAGCTTAGATGCGTCGATGAGCTCCTATAATTCACCCCTCCACTTT. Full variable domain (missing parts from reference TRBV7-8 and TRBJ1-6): GAGVSQSPRYKVAKRGQDVALRCDPISGHVSLFWYQQALGQGPEFLTYFQNEAQLDKSGLPSDRFFAERPEGSVSTLKIQRTQQEDSAVYLCASSLDASMSSYNSPLHFGNGTRLTVT.

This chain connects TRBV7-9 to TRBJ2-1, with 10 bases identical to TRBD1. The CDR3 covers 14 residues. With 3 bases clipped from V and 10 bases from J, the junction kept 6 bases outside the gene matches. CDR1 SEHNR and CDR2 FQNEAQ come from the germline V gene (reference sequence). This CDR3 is CASSLGQGIREQFF. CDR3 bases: TGTGCCAGCAGCTTGGGACAGGGGATTCGGGAGCAGTTCTTC.

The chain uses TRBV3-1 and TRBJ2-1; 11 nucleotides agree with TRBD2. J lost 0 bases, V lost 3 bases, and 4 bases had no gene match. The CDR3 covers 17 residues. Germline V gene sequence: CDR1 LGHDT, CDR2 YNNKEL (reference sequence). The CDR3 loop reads CASSQFLAGGSYNEQFF. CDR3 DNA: TGTGCCAGCAGCCAGTTCCTAGCGGGGGGCTCCTACAATGAGCAGTTCTTC.

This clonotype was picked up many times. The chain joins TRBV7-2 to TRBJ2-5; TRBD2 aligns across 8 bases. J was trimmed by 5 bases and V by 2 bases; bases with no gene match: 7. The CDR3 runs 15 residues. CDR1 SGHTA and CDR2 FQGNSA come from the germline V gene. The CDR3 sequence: CASSLSAGGLETQYF. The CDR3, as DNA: TGTGCCAGCAGCTTATCGGCGGGAGGTCTGGAGACCCAGTACTTC.

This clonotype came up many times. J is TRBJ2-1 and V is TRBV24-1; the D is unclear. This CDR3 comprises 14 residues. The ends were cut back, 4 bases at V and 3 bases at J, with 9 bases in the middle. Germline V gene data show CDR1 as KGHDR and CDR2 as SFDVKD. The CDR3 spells CATSDMNYYNEQFF. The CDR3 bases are TGTGCCACCAGTGACATGAATTACTACAATGAGCAGTTCTTC.

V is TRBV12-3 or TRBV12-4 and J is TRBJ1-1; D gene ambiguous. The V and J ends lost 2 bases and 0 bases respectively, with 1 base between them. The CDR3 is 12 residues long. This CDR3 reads CASSLMNTEAFF. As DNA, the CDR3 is TGTGCCAGCAGTTTAATGAACACTGAAGCTTTCTTT.